This T cell receptor beta chain was retrieved from a study of CD8 T cells in ankylosing spondylitis. Study outcomes and limitations: Researchers report that disease-linked clones proved CD8+ and relatively rare in peripheral blood. Earlier reports found some motif variants in synovial fluid and blood in reactive arthritis. Matched ankylosing spondylitis synovial fluid reportedly contained a significantly enriched population of disease-linked clones.

The CDR3 extends over 19 amino acids. The V gene's germline CDR1 is KGHDR and CDR2 SFDVKD. V lost 4 bases, J lost 0 bases, and 6 bases stayed unmatched. Making the TCR beta libraries involved quantitative 5'-RACE with molecular barcodes. One entry per CDR3 protein results from TCRdb running MiXCR on the 5' RACE reads. The sample lists some 140,000 distinct CDR3 sequences; more than 5.5% were seen once. The table lists this clonotype with many counts. What it binds is unknown. The material sequenced was blood, either unsorted or a sorted T cell fraction (not recorded which). This TCR was sampled from a female donor with ankylosing spondylitis or in good health (not recorded which). The chain combines TRBV24-1 with TRBJ2-1, with TRBD2 matching over 15 bases. The CDR3 sequence is CATSEGGLAGGHSYNEQFF. CDR3 DNA: TGTGCCACCAGTGAGGGGGGACTAGCGGGGGGACACTCCTACAATGAGCAGTTCTTC.